This T cell receptor beta chain appears in the sequencing data of a study of long-term antiretroviral therapy in people with HIV. Note on this clone: Its specificity is unknown.

It was version v3.0 of the immunoSEQ assay that was run at survey level. The repertoire was sequenced with immunoSEQ multiplex PCR; TCRdb's copy has only in-frame clones and lacks some. The table shows 30,000 to 35,000 clones, with around 94% occurring only once. General study findings and limits: Documentation of ART adherence, viral resistance or therapy changes was absent.

This CDR3 comprises 13 residues. In germline, CDR1 is MNHEY, CDR2 SMNVEV (reference sequence). V gave up 3 bases and J gave up 3 bases, with 8 bases separating them. This sequence was found in a woman between 45 and 60 years old with HIV. The chain is built from TRBV27 and TRBJ1-2, with D tentatively TRBD1 (5 bases). The material was unsorted PBMCs, obtained approximately 5 years after starting antiretroviral therapy. The CDR3 reads CASSFLGDYGYTF. In DNA, the CDR3 is TGTGCCAGCAGTTTTCTGGGGGACTATGGCTACACCTTC.